This T cell receptor (beta chain) was identified in a study of blood T cell repertoires in COVID-19. The CDR3 sequence is 17 residues long. The V end was cut by 0 bases, the J end by 4 bases, with 17 bases between. Germline values: CDR1 LGHNA, CDR2 YSLEER. As handled by the study authors: Reference gene primers were amplified, and this amplification served to estimate nucleated cell counts. Here immunoSEQ multiplex PCR was the method, and the copy in TCRdb shows in-frame clones only, minus some. V, J and clone size were drawn from that table, and D and trimming were deduced from the DNA. In the table there are some 130,000 clones, more than 90% of which are singletons.

Sequencing input: peripheral blood. V usage is TRBV4-3 and J usage is TRBJ2-3; D gene unclear. The receptor comes from a man in his 60s with COVID-19, enrolled during active disease. The CDR3 coding sequence is TGCGCCAGCAGCCAAGAAGGTAGTGCGCTACGGGCAGATACGCAGTATTTT. It codes for CASSQEGSALRADTQYF.